This paragraph reports one T cell receptor (beta chain). Its antigen is as yet unknown. PCR was performed using 60 Vbeta and 13 Jbeta primers. Produced via immunoSEQ multiplex PCR; TCRdb's table is partial and in-frame only. The repertoire holds about 150,000 clones, roughly 70% seen once, with about 6.4% in the top ten. Trimming shortened V by 5 bases and J by 4 bases, and 11 bases separated the two germline ends. From germline, CDR1 is SGHTA and CDR2 FQGNSA. The CDR3 runs to 13 residues. The source of the sample is a study of cytomegalovirus exposure and HLA in healthy donors. Study-level results: Cytomegalovirus association was assigned to around 150 TCR beta chains.

The TCR originated in a man under 40 in good health and CMV-seronegative. The chain uses TRBV7-2 and TRBJ2-5; no definite D call. Material for sequencing was PBMCs. The CDR3 is CASSDLTGETQYF. CDR3 DNA: TGTGCCAGCAGCGATTTGACTGGAGAGACCCAGTACTTC.